This TCR beta chain was captured in a study of T-cell memory formation after mild COVID-19. TCRdb itself ran the 5' RACE reads through MiXCR, one entry per CDR3 protein. The table shows about 410,000 distinct CDR3 sequences, with roughly 18% occurring only once. Between the trimmed V and J ends, which lost 5 bases and 6 bases, there was a span of 19 bases. The V gene's germline CDR1 is SEHNR and CDR2 FQNEAQ (reference sequence). This CDR3 comprises 15 residues. A remark on this clonotype: Its antigen remains unknown.

Study-level findings and limits: Whether day 37 second-wave clones are SARS-CoV-2-specific was not confirmed. Clones that contracted from day 15 to 85 were balanced CD4/CD8, while later expanders leaned CD4+. Contracting CD4+ clones lay largely in CM and EM, with CD8+ ones residing in EMRA. Memory from before infection featured some responding clones, which suggests cross-reactive memory joined.

The sequence came from a young man who had mild COVID-19 (a few samples of this study predate the infection). Cell type and time point are not known. The chain couples TRBV7-9 to TRBJ1-1; no definite D call. Sequencing input: PBMCs or a T cell subset sorted from them (not recorded which). CDR3: CASSPGWVDRSEAFF. DNA for the CDR3: TGTGCCAGCAGCCCAGGTTGGGTGGATCGTTCTGAAGCTTTCTTT.